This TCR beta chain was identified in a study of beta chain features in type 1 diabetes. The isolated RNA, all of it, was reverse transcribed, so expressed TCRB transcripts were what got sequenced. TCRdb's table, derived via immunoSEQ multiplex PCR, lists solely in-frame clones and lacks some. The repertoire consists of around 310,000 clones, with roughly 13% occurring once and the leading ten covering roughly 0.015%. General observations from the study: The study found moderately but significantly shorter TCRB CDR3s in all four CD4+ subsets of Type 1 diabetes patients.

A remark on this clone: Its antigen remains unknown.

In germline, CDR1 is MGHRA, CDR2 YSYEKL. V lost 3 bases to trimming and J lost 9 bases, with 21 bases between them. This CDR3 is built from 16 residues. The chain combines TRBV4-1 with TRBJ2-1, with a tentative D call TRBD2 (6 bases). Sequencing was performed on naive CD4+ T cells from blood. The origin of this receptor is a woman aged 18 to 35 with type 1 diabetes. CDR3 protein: CASSQDGLTRTGEQFF. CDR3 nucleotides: TGCGCCAGCAGCCAGGATGGACTAACTCGAACGGGTGAGCAGTTCTTC.